Shown below are 24 T cell receptor beta chains from a single sample sequenced in a study of beta chain features in type 1 diabetes. No antigen has been assigned to these receptors. Study findings and constraints: Type 1 diabetes patients showed a moderate but significant shortening of TCRB CDR3s in all four CD4+ subsets.

The sequenced template was cDNA made from the entire isolated RNA. Clones were sequenced by immunoSEQ multiplex PCR, and TCRdb holds only the in-frame ones, with some missing. This table holds roughly 140,000 clones, about 9.3% found once. The sample was central memory CD4+ T cells from blood. The receptors here all came from a man aged 30 to 39 with type 1 diabetes.

The chain uses TRBV4-1 and TRBJ2-3, with 12 nucleotides matching TRBD1. Per the germline V gene, CDR1 is MGHRA and CDR2 is YSYEKL. This CDR3 spans 17 amino acids. Trimming at V came to 1 base and at J to 5 bases, leaving 7 bases not matched to a gene. CDR3 coding DNA: TGCGCCAGCAGCCAAGGTCCGGGACAGGGGGCGGGAGATACGCAGTATTTT. It codes for CASSQGPGQGAGDTQYF.

The chain joins TRBV10-3 to TRBJ1-5; the D gene is possibly TRBD1 (5 bases). Germline assignment: CDR1 ENHRY and CDR2 SYGVKD. The germline V and J ends were trimmed by 3 bases and 8 bases, with 11 bases remaining between them. CDR3 size: 13 residues. For the CDR3, the DNA is TGTGCCATCAGTGACAGGGAATTGGAGCCCCAGCATTTT. This gives the protein CAISDRELEPQHF.

This chain connects TRBV4-2 to TRBJ1-5; 10 bases agree with TRBD1. CDR1 is LGHNA and CDR2 is YNFKEQ in the germline V gene. The length of the CDR3 is 17 residues. V trimming: 5 bases; J trimming: 0 bases; junction bases outside the gene matches: 7. CDR3 sequence reads: CASSTGTGASSNQPQHF. The DNA for the CDR3 is TGTGCCAGCAGCACCGGGACAGGGGCCAGTAGCAATCAGCCCCAGCATTTT.

The rearrangement uses TRBV7-2 and TRBJ2-7; TRBD2 aligns across 9 bases. Germline values: CDR1 SGHTA, CDR2 FQGNSA. CDR3 length: 15 amino acids. With 2 bases clipped from V and 4 bases from J, the junction kept 6 bases outside the gene matches. In DNA, the CDR3 is TGTGCCAGCAGCTTAAAGCGGGAGGTCCTTTACGAGCAGTACTTC. Protein product: CASSLKREVLYEQYF.

CDR3 residues: CASGSGSGTDTQYF. The CDR3, as DNA: TGTGCCAGCGGGAGCGGGAGCGGCACAGATACGCAGTATTTT. The gene calls are TRBV7-3 and TRBJ2-3; 8 bases fit TRBD2. V trimming: 8 bases; J trimming: 1 base; junction bases outside the gene matches: 5. This CDR3 has 14 amino acids. In germline, CDR1 is SGHTA, CDR2 FQGTGA.

J is TRBJ2-5 and V is TRBV7-9, with a weak D call TRBD2 (5 bases). CDR3 length: 13 residues. V lost 6 bases, J lost 1 base, and 9 bases lay in between. Germline assignment: CDR1 SEHNR and CDR2 FQNEAQ (reference sequence). The CDR3 DNA follows: TGTGCCAGCAGTCGAGGGTTCCAAGAGACCCAGTACTTC. Translating gives CASSRGFQETQYF. Supplemented by reference TRBV7-9 and TRBJ2-5, the full variable domain reads DTGVSQNPRHKITKRGQNVTFRCDPISEHNRLYWYRQTLGQGPEFLTYFQNEAQLEKSRLLSDRFSAERPKGSFSTLEIQRTEQGDSAMYLCASSRGFQETQYFGPGTRLLVL.

The chain has TRBV10-3 and TRBJ1-5; 8 nucleotides agree with TRBD1. Germline V gene data show CDR1 as ENHRY and CDR2 as SYGVKD. V lost 10 bases and J lost 2; bases outside the gene matches: 4. The length of the CDR3 is 13 residues. Here the CDR3 DNA reads TGTGCCAGCCAACAGGGGGGCAATCAGCCCCAGCATTTT. It translates to CASQQGGNQPQHF.

The rearrangement joins TRBV29-1 to TRBJ2-7; tentatively, D is TRBD1 (6 bases). Per germline, CDR1 SQVTM and CDR2 ANQGSEA. The CDR3 is 14 amino acids. V shed 6 bases and J shed 5 bases, with 20 bases lying between them. CDR3 in amino acids: CSVSIRGSQDEQYF. Here the CDR3 DNA reads TGCAGCGTCTCGATCAGGGGCTCCCAGGACGAGCAGTACTTC.

This clone was seen a handful of times. The rearrangement uses TRBV19 and TRBJ2-7, with D possibly matching TRBD1 (6 bases). Per the germline V gene, CDR1 is LNHDA and CDR2 is SQIVND (reference sequence). This CDR3 contains 18 residues. Trimming stripped 5 bases from V and 1 base from J, with 24 bases between. The CDR3 region is CASSALARSAGQSYEQYF. CDR3 coding DNA: TGTGCCAGTAGTGCCCTAGCTCGATCAGCAGGACAGTCCTACGAGCAGTACTTC.

This clone showed up just a few times. The CDR3 nucleotides are TGTGCCAGCAGCCAAGATTGGCAGGGAGGTGGCTACACCTTC. It specifies CASSQDWQGGGYTF. The chain links TRBV14 to TRBJ1-2; tentatively, D is TRBD1 (5 bases). The length of the CDR3 is 14 residues. Looked up from germline, CDR1 is SGHDN and CDR2 is FVKESK. V lost 0 bases and J 7 bases, leaving 12 bases between the germline ends.

The chain couples TRBV5-6 to TRBJ1-2, with D uncertain. V was cut by 1 base and J by 6 bases, with 13 bases left in between. Germline V CDR1 and CDR2: SGHDT, YYEEEE. There are 14 residues in the CDR3. For the CDR3, the DNA is TGTGCCAGCAGCTTGAATCGCAGAACCAATGGCTACACCTTC. Translated: CASSLNRRTNGYTF. Full variable domain (rest looked up from reference TRBV5-6 and TRBJ1-2): DAGVTQSPTHLIKTRGQQVTLRCSPKSGHDTVSWYQQALGQGPQFIFQYYEEEERQRGNFPDRFSGHQFPNYSSELNVNALLLGDSALYLCASSLNRRTNGYTFGSGTRLTVV.

This clone turned up a few times. The rearrangement uses TRBV7-8 and TRBJ2-7; 9 nucleotides match TRBD1. CDR1 and CDR2 (germline): SGHVS, FQNEAQ. This CDR3 contains 15 residues. V was clipped by 1 base and J by 4 bases; unmatched bases: 5. CDR3 coding DNA: TGTGCCAGCAGCTTAGTGGGACAGGGAGAGTACGAGCAGTACTTC. It codes for CASSLVGQGEYEQYF.

This clone was counted a few times. The chain has TRBV7-2 and TRBJ2-1; D perhaps matches TRBD2 (6 bases). The length of the CDR3 is 13 residues. Germline CDR1 and CDR2: SGHTA and FQGNSA. Trimming took off 3 bases at V and 10 bases at J, with 13 bases between the two ends. In nucleotides, the CDR3 is TGTGCCAGCAGCTTCACTAGCCTTACGGAGCAGTTCTTC. It encodes CASSFTSLTEQFF.

CDR3 sequence reads: CASSLASTSSTQYF. The DNA for the CDR3 is TGTGCCAGCAGCTTAGCAAGTACTAGCAGTACGCAGTATTTT. The rearrangement uses TRBV11-2 and TRBJ2-3; possible D gene TRBD2, 6 bases. The CDR3 runs to 14 residues. Trimming removed 1 base at V and 8 bases at J, with 13 bases between. In germline, CDR1 is SGHAT, CDR2 FQNNGV.

This clone has only a few counts. The chain joins TRBV5-1 to TRBJ1-1; D possibly corresponds to TRBD1 (5 bases). The CDR3 runs 14 residues. The germline V gene encodes CDR1 SGHRS and CDR2 YFSETQ. V gave up 0 bases and J gave up 4 bases, with 10 bases separating them. In DNA, the CDR3 is TGCGCCAGCAGCTTGGACCTCGGGGGCACTGAAGCTTTCTTT. Amino acid sequence: CASSLDLGGTEAFF.

This chain joins TRBV28 and TRBJ2-7, with a possible D match to TRBD1 (6 bases). Per the germline V gene, CDR1 is MDHEN and CDR2 is SYDVKM. The CDR3 spans 15 residues. The V end was cut by 6 bases, the J end by 3 bases, with 18 bases between. The CDR3 sequence: CASRRSGQAYYEQYF. The CDR3 region has the DNA TGTGCCAGCAGGCGTTCGGGACAAGCATACTACGAGCAGTACTTC.

This clone was seen only a few times. The CDR3 sequence is CASTPRPGVVYNEQFF. The CDR3 DNA sequence: TGTGCCAGCACCCCACGTCCGGGAGTTGTGTACAATGAGCAGTTCTTC. The chain links TRBV11-2 to TRBJ2-1; the D gene is possibly TRBD2 (6 bases). CDR3 length: 16 amino acids. Trimming stripped 7 bases from V and 4 bases from J, with 20 bases between. CDR1 is SGHAT, CDR2 FQNNGV, per germline.

This clone was observed a handful of times. The chain employs TRBV9 and TRBJ1-2; 10 nucleotides agree with TRBD1. With 3 bases clipped from V and 4 bases from J, the junction kept 6 bases outside the gene matches. The CDR3 contains 15 residues. CDR1 and CDR2 (germline): SGDLS, YYNGEE. CDR3 nucleotide sequence: TGTGCCAGCAGCGACTGGGACAGGGGCGGCTATGGCTACACCTTC. It is translated as CASSDWDRGGYGYTF.

This clone showed up just a few times. This chain connects TRBV7-8 to TRBJ2-3; 7 bases map to TRBD2. CDR3 length: 16 residues. Germline V gene sequence: CDR1 SGHVS, CDR2 FQNEAQ. With V trimmed by 4 bases and J by 4 bases, 11 bases remained unmatched. Written as DNA, the CDR3 is TGTGCCAGCAGCTCAGGACTAGTCGGAAGTGCAGATACGCAGTATTTT. Translating gives CASSSGLVGSADTQYF.

There are a few counts of this clone. The chain joins TRBV18 to TRBJ1-2, with TRBD1 matching 7 bases. Trimming cost V 2 bases and J 5 bases; bases outside gene matches: 8. The V gene's germline CDR1 is KGHSH and CDR2 LQKENI. CDR3 length: 15 residues. CDR3 DNA sequence: TGTGCCAGCTCACCAATGGACAGGTTTGCGTATGGCTACACCTTC. It is translated as CASSPMDRFAYGYTF.

This clone was observed a handful of times. The chain uses TRBV2 and TRBJ2-1; possibly TRBD2 for D (5 bases). Looked up from germline, CDR1 is SNHLY and CDR2 is FYNNEI. The V end lost 3 bases, the J end lost 3 bases, and 9 bases lay between the germline ends. The CDR3 is 14 residues long. The CDR3 reads CASSDGRGYNEQFF. The CDR3 coding sequence is TGTGCCAGCAGTGATGGCCGGGGCTACAATGAGCAGTTCTTC. Full variable domain (missing parts from reference TRBV2 and TRBJ2-1): EPEVTQTPSHQVTQMGQEVILRCVPISNHLYFYWYRQILGQKVEFLVSFYNNEISEKSEIFDDQFSVERPDGSNFTLKIRSTKLEDSAMYFCASSDGRGYNEQFFGPGTRLTVL.

This clone has a handful of counts. V and J are TRBV6-6 and TRBJ1-3; D is unresolved. The CDR3 length is 14 residues. Trimming took 2 bases from V and 0 from J, leaving 5 bases between them. Germline lookup yields CDR1 MNHNY and CDR2 SVGAGI (reference sequence). CDR3: CASSYGRSGNTIYF. DNA for the CDR3: TGTGCCAGCAGTTACGGGCGCTCTGGAAACACCATATATTTT.

The chain joins TRBV6-5 to TRBJ2-2, with 7 bases lining up with TRBD1. This CDR3 is built from 14 residues. The germline gives CDR1 MNHEY, CDR2 SVGAGI. V lost 6 bases, J lost 2 bases, and 3 bases stayed unmatched. The CDR3 reads CASRWDSNTGELFF. The CDR3 region has the DNA TGTGCCAGCAGATGGGACAGCAACACCGGGGAGCTGTTTTTT.

This chain joins TRBV18 and TRBJ2-7, with TRBD2 identical over 8 bases. CDR1 is KGHSH, CDR2 LQKENI, per germline. J lost 2 bases, V lost 2 bases, and 5 bases had no gene match. CDR3 length: 15 amino acids. The CDR3 region is CASSPEAGGTYEQYF. The CDR3 DNA follows: TGTGCCAGCTCACCAGAGGCGGGAGGAACCTACGAGCAGTACTTC.